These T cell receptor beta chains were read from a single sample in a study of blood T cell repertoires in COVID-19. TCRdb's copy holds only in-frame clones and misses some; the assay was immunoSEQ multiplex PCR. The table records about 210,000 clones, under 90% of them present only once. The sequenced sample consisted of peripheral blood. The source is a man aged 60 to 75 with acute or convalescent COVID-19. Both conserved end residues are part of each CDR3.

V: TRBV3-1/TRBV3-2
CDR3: CVAGGPPGELFF

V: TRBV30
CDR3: CAWSVLNENTEAFF

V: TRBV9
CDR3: CASSKTGAVEKLFF

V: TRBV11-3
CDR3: CASSLSGGAGDTQYF

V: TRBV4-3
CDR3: CASSQNQAGGPNNEQFF

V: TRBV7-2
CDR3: CASSLVGFSSYNEQFF

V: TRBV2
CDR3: CASRWPRQGLHPMNTEAFF

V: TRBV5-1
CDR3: CASSLQGAPYNEQFF

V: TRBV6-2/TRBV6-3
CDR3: CASSYYGTGDQPQHF

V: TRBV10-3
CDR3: CAISEPQMTGLGTEAFF

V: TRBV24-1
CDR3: CATSDPGLAGVREFF

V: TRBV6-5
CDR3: CASSRDSYNEQFF